This T cell receptor beta chain emerged from a study of cytomegalovirus exposure and HLA in healthy donors listed by TCRdb under 2017. In the study overall: According to a later analysis, one platform produced both the 120 validation repertoires and the roughly 650 repertoires of the first cohort. The study aimed to test whether cataloging public T cell receptors could reveal signatures of past pathogen exposure. Besides the first cohort of approximately 710 subjects, a separate validation cohort made up of about 120 different subjects was used. The study combined high-throughput TCR immunosequencing, statistical association of individual TCRs with disease status, and machine learning to predict cytomegalovirus infection status. Summary of the overall study and its limitations: The classifier was reported to diagnose cytomegalovirus status with high specificity and sensitivity in both the original and validation cohorts. Most TCR sequences were observed very rarely across donors, whereas some public TCRs were present in many individuals. All 120 repertoires were used to score co-occurrence in the validation cohort in a later analysis, because that analysis had no HLA typing for the cohort. The authors suggested that the approach could potentially be extended to other disease states and immunological phenotypes. In the study, around 150 TCR beta chains were listed as associated with cytomegalovirus. In a later analysis, TCRs clustered in the first cohort were found to also tend to co-occur in the 100 to 150 validation repertoires, with 94% of cluster scores above 0. Three of the identified cytomegalovirus-associated TCR beta chains were confirmed in vitro to be specific for cytomegalovirus antigens.

Reading the germline V gene gives CDR1 SGHDT and CDR2 YYEEEE. V loses 3 bases at its end and J loses 0 bases; junction bases beyond the gene matches: 2. Spanning cysteine to phenylalanine, the CDR3 consists of 15 amino acids. The only DNA kept is the CDR3, 45 bases in frame from the first base. Library prep was done by the immunoSEQ multiplex PCR assay. The study's own analysis went as follows. A statistical classification framework was built for diagnosing cytomegalovirus status from the catalog of TCR beta chain sequences. What TCRdb holds here is the immuneACCESS table cut down to in-frame rearrangements. Part of the clones is not present; checked against another copy, under half of the missing clones reflect an unresolved V gene, and the others are unexplained. V and J calls and clone size follow that table, whereas D and trimming were derived from the DNA. This sample gives 150,000 to 200,000 clones in total; approximately 81% of them show up just once. 9.5% to 13% of the sample belongs to the ten largest clones.

A note on this clone: It has no known antigen specificity. No base quality values were provided; no much bigger clone lies one nucleotide off.

The donors were included in the validation cohort of some 110 subjects, a group kept apart from the roughly 670-subject first cohort. The V and J segments used are TRBV5-6 and TRBJ2-1; TRBD1 fits 8 bases in the junction. Sequencing used PBMCs. The origin of this receptor is a young man in good health and CMV-seropositive. The DNA reads as follows: TGTGCCAGCAGCTGGACAGGGCTCTCCTACAATGAGCAGTTCTTC. Translated, this gives CASSWTGLSYNEQFF.